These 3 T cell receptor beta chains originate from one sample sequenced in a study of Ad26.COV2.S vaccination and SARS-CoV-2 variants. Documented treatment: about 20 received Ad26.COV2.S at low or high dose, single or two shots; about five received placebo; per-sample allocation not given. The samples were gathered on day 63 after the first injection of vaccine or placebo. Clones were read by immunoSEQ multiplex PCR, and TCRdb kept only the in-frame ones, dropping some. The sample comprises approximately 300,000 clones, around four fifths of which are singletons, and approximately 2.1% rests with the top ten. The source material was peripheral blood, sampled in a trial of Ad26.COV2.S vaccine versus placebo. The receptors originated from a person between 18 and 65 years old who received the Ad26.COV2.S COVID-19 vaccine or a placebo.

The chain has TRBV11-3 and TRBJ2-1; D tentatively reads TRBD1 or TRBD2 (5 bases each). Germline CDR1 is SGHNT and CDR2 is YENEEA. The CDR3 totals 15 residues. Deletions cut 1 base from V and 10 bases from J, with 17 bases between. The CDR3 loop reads CASSLGGFGRREQFF. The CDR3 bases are TGTGCCAGCAGCTTAGGGGGGTTCGGCAGAAGAGAGCAGTTCTTC.

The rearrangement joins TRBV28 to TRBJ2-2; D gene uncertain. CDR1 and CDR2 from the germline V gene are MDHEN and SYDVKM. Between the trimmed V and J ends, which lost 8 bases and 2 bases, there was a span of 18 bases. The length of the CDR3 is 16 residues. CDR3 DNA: TGTGCCAGCCGACAAATGGCGGTGGGTAACACCGGGGAGCTGTTTTTT. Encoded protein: CASRQMAVGNTGELFF.

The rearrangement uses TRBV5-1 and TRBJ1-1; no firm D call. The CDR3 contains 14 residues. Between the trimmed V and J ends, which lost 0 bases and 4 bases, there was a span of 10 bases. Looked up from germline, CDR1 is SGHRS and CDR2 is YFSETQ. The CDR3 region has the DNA TGCGCCAGCAGCTTGGTGTGGGGTGGCACTGAAGCTTTCTTT. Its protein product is CASSLVWGGTEAFF.